This T cell receptor (beta chain) was recorded in a study of T-cell reconstitution after alpha-beta-depleted transplantation in children. V was shortened by 0 bases and J by 4 bases, with 12 bases between the two germline ends. The V gene's germline CDR1 is SQVTM and CDR2 ANQGSEA. The CDR3 sequence is 14 residues long. Preparation of the TCRbeta library was carried out with unique molecular identifiers. A single record per CDR3 protein comes from TCRdb applying MiXCR to the PCR reads. The data show 200,000 to 250,000 distinct CDR3 sequences, under 9.5% seen once. This clonotype was counted at least ten times.

This sequence originates from a human donor who donated a stem cell graft to a child with acute lymphoblastic leukemia. V and J are TRBV29-1 and TRBJ1-2, with no clear D. Sample: PBMCs from the stem cell graft donor, taken from the stem cell graft. CDR3 amino acids: CSVEDLRDRYGYTF. Written as DNA, the CDR3 is TGCAGCGTTGAAGACCTCCGCGACCGCTATGGCTACACCTTC.